Given below is one T cell receptor beta chain in context. This clone was observed a few times. It has no known antigen specificity. The junction shows a germline mismatch at one end, possibly a read error. The donors belonged to the validation cohort of around 130 subjects, which was separate from the approximately 700-subject first cohort. These data originate in a study of cytomegalovirus exposure and HLA in healthy donors (dated by TCRdb to 2016 to 2017). Some background on the complete study: A later analysis indicated that the 100 to 150 validation repertoires were generated on the platform also employed for the approximately 670 repertoires of the first cohort. The study was designed to test whether signatures of past pathogen exposure could be identified by cataloging public T cell receptors. A separate validation cohort of 100 to 150 different subjects was used in addition to the approximately 640-subject first cohort. High-throughput TCR immunosequencing, statistical association of individual TCRs with disease status, and machine learning were combined to predict cytomegalovirus infection status.

CDR1 and CDR2 were assigned from the germline V gene as SNHLY and FYNNEI. The CDR3 sequence holds 13 residues, the cysteine and phenylalanine included. Only the CDR3 part of the read is kept: 39 bases, read in frame from the first base. The library relied on the immunoSEQ multiplex PCR assay. The authors processed their data as follows. To diagnose cytomegalovirus status from the catalog of TCR beta chain sequences, a statistical classification framework was built. TCRdb took this table from immuneACCESS and kept in-frame rearrangements with V and J called. Such tables lack part of the clones; where checked against another copy, unresolved V genes explain under half of the gap, and the rest is unexplained. Clonal size and the V and J genes are those of that table, whereas D and trimming came from the DNA. The sample table holds a few hundred thousand clones, of which approximately 90% were seen once. The ten largest clones take up 0.85% to 1.2% of the sample.

What the study reported, not specific to this receptor: A later analysis lacked HLA typing for the validation cohort, so it scored co-occurrence in that cohort across all 130 or so repertoires. According to the authors, the approach could potentially be generalized to other disease states and immunological phenotypes. Subsequent analysis determined that TCRs grouped into clusters in the first cohort also showed a tendency toward co-occurrence across the approximately 120 validation repertoires, and roughly 95% of cluster scores exceeded 0. In both the original and validation cohorts, the classifier was reported to diagnose cytomegalovirus status with high specificity and sensitivity. The study gave a list of about 150 TCR beta chains associated with cytomegalovirus. A few of the identified cytomegalovirus-associated TCR beta chains were confirmed in vitro to be specific for cytomegalovirus antigens. While some public TCRs were present in many individuals, most TCR sequences turned up only very rarely across donors.

The specimen sequenced was PBMCs. The receptor's source is a woman aged 18-35 years in good health and CMV-seronegative. The V and J segments used are TRBV2 and TRBJ2-7; TRBD2 could be the D gene, as 6 bases match. The sequence in DNA is TGTGCCAGCAGCCCCCGGGACTCCTCCGAGCAGTACTTC. Translated, this gives CASSPRDSSEQYF.